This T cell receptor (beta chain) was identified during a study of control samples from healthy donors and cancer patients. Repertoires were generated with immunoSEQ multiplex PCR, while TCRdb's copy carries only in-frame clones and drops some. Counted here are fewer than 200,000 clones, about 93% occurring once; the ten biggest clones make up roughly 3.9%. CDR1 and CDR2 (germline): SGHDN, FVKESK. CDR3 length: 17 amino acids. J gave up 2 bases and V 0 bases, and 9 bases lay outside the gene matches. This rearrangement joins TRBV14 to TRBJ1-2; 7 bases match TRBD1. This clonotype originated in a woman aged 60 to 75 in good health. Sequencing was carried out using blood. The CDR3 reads CASSQETRDRPNYGYTF. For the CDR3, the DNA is TGTGCCAGCAGCCAAGAAACACGGGACAGACCCAACTATGGCTACACCTTC.